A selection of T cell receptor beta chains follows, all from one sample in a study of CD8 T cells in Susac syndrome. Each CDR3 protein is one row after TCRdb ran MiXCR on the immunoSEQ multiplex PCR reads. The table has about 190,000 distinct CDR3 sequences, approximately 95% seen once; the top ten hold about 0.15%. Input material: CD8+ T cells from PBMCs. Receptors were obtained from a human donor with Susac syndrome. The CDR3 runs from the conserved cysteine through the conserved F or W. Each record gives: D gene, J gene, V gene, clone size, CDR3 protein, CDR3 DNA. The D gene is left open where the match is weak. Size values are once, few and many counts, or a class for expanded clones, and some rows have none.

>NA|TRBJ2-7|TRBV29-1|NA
CSVEEGVPYEQYF
TGCAGCGTTGAAGAGGGGGTTCCCTACGAGCAGTACTTC
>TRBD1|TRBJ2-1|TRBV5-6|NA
CASSYRTGGSNEQFF
TGTGCCAGCAGTTATAGGACAGGGGGCTCCAATGAGCAGTTCTTC
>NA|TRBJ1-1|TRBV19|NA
CASNRRQINSEAFF
TGTGCCAGTAATCGAAGGCAGATAAATTCTGAAGCTTTCTTT
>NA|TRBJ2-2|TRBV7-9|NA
CASGRDTGELFF
TGTGCCAGCGGGCGGGACACCGGGGAGCTGTTTTTT
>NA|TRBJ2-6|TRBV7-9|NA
CASRRGNSISGANVLTF
TGTGCCAGCAGACGTGGGAACTCCATCTCTGGGGCCAACGTCCTGACTTTC
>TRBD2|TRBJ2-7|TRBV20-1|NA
CSAKSSGAHEQYF
TGCAGTGCTAAATCTAGCGGGGCTCACGAGCAGTACTTC
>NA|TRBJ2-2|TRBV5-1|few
CASSLSLPGELFF
TGTGCCAGCAGTTTAAGTTTGCCCGGGGAGCTGTTTTTT
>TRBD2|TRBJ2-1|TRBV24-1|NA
CATSPELAENDNEQFF
TGTGCCACCAGCCCTGAACTAGCGGAAAATGACAATGAGCAGTTCTTC
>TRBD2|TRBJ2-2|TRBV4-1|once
CASSVPAGVDGELFF
TGCGCCAGCAGCGTACCAGCGGGAGTGGACGGGGAGCTGTTTTTT
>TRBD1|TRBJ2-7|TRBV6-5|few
CASSATGTGYEQYF
TGTGCCAGCAGTGCAACCGGGACAGGGTACGAGCAGTACTTC
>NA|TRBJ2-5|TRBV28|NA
CASYKGGKETQYF
TGTGCCAGCTATAAGGGCGGGAAAGAGACCCAGTACTTC
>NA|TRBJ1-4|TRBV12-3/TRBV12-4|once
CASSFGQDEKLFF
TGTGCCAGCAGTTTTGGGCAGGATGAAAAACTGTTTTTT
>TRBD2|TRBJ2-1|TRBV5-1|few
CASSLVSGGLHLYNEQFF
TGCGCCAGCAGCTTGGTTAGCGGGGGTCTCCATCTCTACAATGAGCAGTTCTTC
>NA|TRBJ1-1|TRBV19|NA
CASSQTSGGNTEAFF
TGTGCCAGTAGCCAAACAAGCGGGGGGAACACTGAAGCTTTCTTT
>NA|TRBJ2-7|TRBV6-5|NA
CASSYTEGSREQYF
TGTGCCAGCAGTTACACGGAGGGATCGAGGGAGCAGTACTTC
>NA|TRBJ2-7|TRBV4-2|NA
CASSQESEAYEQYF
TGTGCCAGCAGCCAAGAGTCGGAGGCATACGAGCAGTACTTC
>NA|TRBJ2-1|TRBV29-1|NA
CSVPGALYNEQFF
TGCAGCGTTCCCGGGGCCCTCTACAATGAGCAGTTCTTC